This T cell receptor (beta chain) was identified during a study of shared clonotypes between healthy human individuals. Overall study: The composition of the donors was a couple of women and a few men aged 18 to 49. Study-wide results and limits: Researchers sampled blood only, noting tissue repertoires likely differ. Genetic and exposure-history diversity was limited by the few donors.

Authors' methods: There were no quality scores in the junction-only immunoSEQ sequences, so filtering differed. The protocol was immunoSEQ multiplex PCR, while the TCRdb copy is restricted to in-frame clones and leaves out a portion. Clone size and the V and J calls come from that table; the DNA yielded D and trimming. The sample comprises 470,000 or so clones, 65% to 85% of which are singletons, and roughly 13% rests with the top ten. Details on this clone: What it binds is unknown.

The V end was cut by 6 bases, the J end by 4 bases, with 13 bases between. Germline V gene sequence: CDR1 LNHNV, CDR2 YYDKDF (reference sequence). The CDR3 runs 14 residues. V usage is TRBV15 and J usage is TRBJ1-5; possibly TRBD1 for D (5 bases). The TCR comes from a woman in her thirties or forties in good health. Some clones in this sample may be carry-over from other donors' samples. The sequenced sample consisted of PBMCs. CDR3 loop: CATRRGLGNQPQHF. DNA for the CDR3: TGTGCCACCAGGAGGGGTTTGGGGAATCAGCCCCAGCATTTT.